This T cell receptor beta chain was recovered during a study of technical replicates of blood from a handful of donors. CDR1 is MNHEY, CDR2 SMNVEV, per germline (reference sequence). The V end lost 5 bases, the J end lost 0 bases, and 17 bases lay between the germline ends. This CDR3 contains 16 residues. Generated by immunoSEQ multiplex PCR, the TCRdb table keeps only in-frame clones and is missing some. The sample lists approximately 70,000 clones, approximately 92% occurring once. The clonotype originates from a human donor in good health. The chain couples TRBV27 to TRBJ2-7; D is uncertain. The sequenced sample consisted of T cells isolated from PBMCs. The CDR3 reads CASSPTIRKSSYEQYF. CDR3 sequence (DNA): TGTGCCAGCAGTCCTACCATTCGTAAGAGCTCCTACGAGCAGTACTTC.